Below, 30 T cell receptor beta chains from the same sample are listed, as sequenced in a study of response to subunit inactivated influenza vaccine. TCRdb recomputed calls from the RT-PCR reads with MiXCR, one row per CDR3 protein. Altogether roughly 570,000 distinct CDR3 sequences are present, over 10% being singletons, with the ten largest covering around 13%. Sequencing was performed on PBMCs from blood, taken 40 to 50 days after vaccination. These receptors originate from a man between 50 and 59 years old who received an inactivated influenza vaccine.

The rearrangement uses TRBV5-1 and TRBJ2-5; D perhaps matches TRBD2 (5 bases). Deletions cut 0 bases from V and 6 bases from J, with 9 bases between. Germline V gene data show CDR1 as SGHRS and CDR2 as YFSETQ. There are 13 residues in the CDR3. The CDR3 bases are TGCGCCAGCAGCTTGGAGTTCGGGAAGACCCAGTACTTC. Translating it yields CASSLEFGKTQYF.

The V and J genes are TRBV5-6 and TRBJ1-1, with D unresolved. The length of the CDR3 is 13 residues. V was cut by 0 bases and J by 8 bases, with 11 bases left in between. Germline CDR1 is SGHDT and CDR2 is YYEEEE. The CDR3 here is CASSLVSRREAFF. The CDR3 coding sequence is TGTGCCAGCAGCTTGGTCAGTCGGCGCGAAGCTTTCTTT.

The rearrangement uses TRBV10-2 and TRBJ2-3; D is uncertain. Germline CDR1 is WSHSY and CDR2 is SAAADI. The ends were cut back, 3 bases at V and 0 bases at J, with 7 bases in the middle. This CDR3 comprises 14 residues. CDR3 sequence reads: CASSEGPSTDTQYF. The CDR3 DNA follows: TGCGCCAGCAGTGAAGGTCCTAGCACAGATACGCAGTATTTT.

The chain uses TRBV10-3 and TRBJ1-5; D gene unclear. The CDR3 length is 14 residues. Trimming pared 3 bases from V and 2 bases from J, leaving 8 bases between. The germline CDR1 and CDR2 sequences are ENHRY and SYGVKD. The CDR3 coding sequence is TGTGCCATCAGTGAAGGAGCACGCAATCAGCCCCAGCATTTT. Translated: CAISEGARNQPQHF.

The genes are TRBV29-1 and TRBJ2-3, with TRBD1 matching 7 bases. The CDR3 is made up of 13 amino acids. Trimming cost V 5 bases and J 1 base; bases outside gene matches: 3. Germline V CDR1 and CDR2: SQVTM, ANQGSEA. The DNA for the CDR3 is TGCAGCGTTCGAGGACAGGGCACAGATACGCAGTATTTT. It specifies CSVRGQGTDTQYF.

This clonotype has more than one count but fewer than ten. This chain links TRBV4-1 with TRBJ2-2, with D uncertain. This CDR3 has 15 amino acids. V lost 0 bases to trimming and J lost 2 bases, with 7 bases between them. The germline gives CDR1 MGHRA, CDR2 YSYEKL. The CDR3, as DNA: TGCGCCAGCAGCCAAGAATGGACCAACACCGGGGAGCTGTTTTTT. Encoded protein: CASSQEWTNTGELFF.

This rearrangement joins TRBV20-1 to TRBJ2-5; D perhaps matches TRBD1 (6 bases). Germline CDR1 reads DFQATT; CDR2 reads SNEGSKA (reference sequence). The CDR3 totals 15 residues. Trimming left V 5 bases short and J 4 bases short, with 20 bases between. CDR3: CSAPIGQGRRETQYF. Here the CDR3 DNA reads TGCAGTGCTCCGATTGGGCAGGGGCGCAGAGAGACCCAGTACTTC.

In this sample, this clonotype turned up many times. The chain links TRBV20-1 to TRBJ1-3; D perhaps matches TRBD1 (5 bases). Trimming cost V 3 bases and J 1 base, with 13 bases left between them. The CDR3 spans 15 residues. The germline V gene has CDR1 DFQATT and CDR2 SNEGSKA (reference sequence). The CDR3 coding sequence is TGCAGTGCTAGTGGGGGGTCTTTGTCTGGAAACACCATATATTTT. Residues: CSASGGSLSGNTIYF.

In this sample, this clonotype turned up a few times. The J gene is TRBJ2-1, the V gene TRBV20-1, with 9 bases that match TRBD2. The junction had 2 bases not matched to a gene; V was cut back by 2 bases and J by 6 bases. The CDR3 consists of 13 residues. Germline V gene data show CDR1 as DFQATT and CDR2 as SNEGSKA (reference sequence). This CDR3 is CSARLAGSNEQFF. The CDR3 DNA is TGCAGTGCTAGACTAGCGGGGAGCAATGAGCAGTTCTTC.

The chain links TRBV12-3 or TRBV12-4 to TRBJ1-1, with D hard to call. The CDR3 spans 13 residues. V was trimmed by 6 bases and J by 4 bases, leaving 12 bases between them. The DNA for the CDR3 is TGTGCCAGCAGCCTGATCCGGGGCACTGAAGCTTTCTTT. This encodes CASSLIRGTEAFF.

The chain couples TRBV7-2 to TRBJ1-1, with D unresolved. The length of the CDR3 is 13 residues. The germline V and J ends were trimmed by 3 bases and 1 base, with 6 bases remaining between them. CDR1 is SGHTA and CDR2 is FQGNSA in the germline V gene. CDR3 bases: TGTGCCAGCAGCTTTGACACGAACACTGAAGCTTTCTTT. It encodes CASSFDTNTEAFF.

The CDR3 nucleotides are TGTGCCAGCAGTGGTCCGGGACCTTACAATGAGCAGTTCTTC. This sequence encodes CASSGPGPYNEQFF. The chain combines TRBV6-1 with TRBJ2-1; D tentatively reads TRBD1 or TRBD2 (5 bases each). Germline CDR1 and CDR2: MNHNS and SASEGT. Trimming left V 4 bases short and J 4 bases short, with 11 bases between. This CDR3 comprises 14 residues.

The genes are TRBV12-3 or TRBV12-4 and TRBJ1-3; no definite D call. V was cut by 3 bases and J by 0 bases, with 3 bases left in between. This CDR3 contains 13 residues. The CDR3 loop is CASSFASGNTIYF. For the CDR3, the DNA is TGTGCCAGCAGTTTTGCCTCTGGAAACACCATATATTTT.

There are many counts of this clonotype. The chain uses TRBV12-3 or TRBV12-4 and TRBJ2-1, with D unresolved. There are 11 residues in the CDR3. The ends were cut back, 7 bases at V and 10 bases at J, with 11 bases in the middle. CDR3 coding DNA: TGTGCCAGCACCCTAAGCCAAGAGCAGTTCTTC. Its translation: CASTLSQEQFF.

Ten or more counts support this clonotype. The J gene is TRBJ2-5, the V gene TRBV29-1, with TRBD2 matching over 7 bases. Losses at the gene ends were 1 base for V and 5 bases for J; bases not matched to a gene: 7. Germline V gives CDR1 SQVTM, CDR2 ANQGSEA. The CDR3 is 14 amino acids. The CDR3, as DNA: TGCAGCGTTGAAGGCCGGGTACTAGCGGAGACCCAGTACTTC. Its protein is CSVEGRVLAETQYF.

The table lists this clonotype with a few counts. This sequence joins TRBV10-3 and TRBJ1-5; D not certain. The germline CDR1 and CDR2 sequences are ENHRY and SYGVKD. The V end lost 2 bases, the J end lost 0 bases, and 8 bases lay between the germline ends. The CDR3 has 15 residues. CDR3 in DNA: TGTGCCATCAGTGAGCGCGACAATAGCAATCAGCCCCAGCATTTT. Its protein is CAISERDNSNQPQHF.

The J gene is TRBJ2-5, the V gene TRBV29-1; TRBD2 matches at 8 bases. J gave up 4 bases and V 6 bases, and 4 bases lay outside the gene matches. The CDR3 spans 12 residues. Germline V gene data show CDR1 as SQVTM and CDR2 as ANQGSEA. CDR3: CSVGGGGETQYF. CDR3 in DNA: TGCAGCGTCGGGGGGGGGGGAGAGACCCAGTACTTC.

This clonotype turned up a few times. The CDR3 bases are TGCAGTGCTACGGGTACGACTAGCGGGGGGACGCTCACAGATACGCAGTATTTT. It codes for CSATGTTSGGTLTDTQYF. The rearrangement uses TRBV20-1 and TRBJ2-3; 13 positions agree with TRBD2. Trimming removed 4 bases from V and 2 bases from J; junction bases left unmatched: 12. Germline loops: CDR1 DFQATT, CDR2 SNEGSKA (reference sequence). The CDR3 is made up of 18 amino acids.

This clonotype turned up a few times. The chain is built from TRBV10-3 and TRBJ2-5; 8 bases match TRBD1. This CDR3 has 16 amino acids. V gave up 0 bases and J gave up 5 bases; unmatched junction bases: 8. Germline CDR1 is ENHRY and CDR2 is SYGVKD. In DNA form, the CDR3 reads TGTGCCATCAGTGAGTCTGGCAGGGGGCCGGAGGAGACCCAGTACTTC. Protein sequence: CAISESGRGPEETQYF.

This chain links TRBV9 with TRBJ2-3; no clear D. This CDR3 comprises 14 residues. The V end lost 0 bases, the J end lost 0 bases, and 5 bases lay between the germline ends. Germline loops: CDR1 SGDLS, CDR2 YYNGEE. The chain's CDR3 is CASSVGSSTDTQYF. DNA of the CDR3: TGTGCCAGCAGCGTAGGCAGCAGCACAGATACGCAGTATTTT.

The chain links TRBV29-1 to TRBJ2-1; 13 bases align to TRBD2. CDR3 length: 15 residues. V lost 7 bases and J lost 6; bases outside the gene matches: 9. Germline assignment: CDR1 SQVTM and CDR2 ANQGSEA. CDR3 sequence: CSATSGRAVGNEQFF. The DNA for the CDR3 is TGCAGCGCAACTAGCGGGAGGGCGGTTGGCAATGAGCAGTTCTTC.

This clonotype has a handful of counts. This sequence joins TRBV29-1 and TRBJ2-1; D not resolved. The germline V gene has CDR1 SQVTM and CDR2 ANQGSEA. Trimming pared 7 bases from V and 6 bases from J, leaving 10 bases between. This CDR3 has 11 amino acids. DNA of the CDR3: TGCAGCGCAGTACTTGCCAATGAGCAGTTCTTC. Translation gives CSAVLANEQFF.

J is TRBJ2-3 and V is TRBV6-2 or TRBV6-3; the match to TRBD2 covers 13 bases. Trimming at V came to 5 bases and at J to 3 bases, leaving 5 bases not matched to a gene. Per the germline V gene, CDR1 is MNHEY and CDR2 is SVGEGT. The CDR3 extends over 16 amino acids. In nucleotides, the CDR3 is TGTGCCAGCAGTAGGACTAGCGGGAGAGGGACAGATACGCAGTATTTT. This codes for CASSRTSGRGTDTQYF.

The rearrangement joins TRBV7-9 to TRBJ1-4, with 8 positions matching TRBD1. Per the germline V gene, CDR1 is SEHNR and CDR2 is FQNEAQ (reference sequence). Unmatched junction bases numbered 6, after V lost 5 bases and J lost 7 bases. This CDR3 has 14 residues. CDR3 sequence (DNA): TGTGCCAGCAGCGCCGCGGACAGGGTTGAAAAACTGTTTTTT. This sequence encodes CASSAADRVEKLFF. Using reference TRBV7-9 and TRBJ1-4 for the parts outside the CDR3, the full variable domain is DTGVSQNPRHKITKRGQNVTFRCDPISEHNRLYWYRQTLGQGPEFLTYFQNEAQLEKSRLLSDRFSAERPKGSFSTLEIQRTEQGDSAMYLCASSAADRVEKLFFGSGTQLSVL.

This clonotype has at least ten counts. The V call is TRBV12-3 or TRBV12-4, the J call TRBJ2-1, with 10 bases fitting TRBD2. The CDR3 extends over 14 amino acids. V trimming: 3 bases; J trimming: 4 bases; junction bases outside the gene matches: 0. For the CDR3, the DNA is TGTGCCAGCAGTTTGGGACTAGCGTACAATGAGCAGTTCTTC. It encodes CASSLGLAYNEQFF.

This clonotype has at least ten counts. The rearrangement joins TRBV3-1 to TRBJ1-1; no definite D call. V was cut by 2 bases and J by 0 bases, with 1 base left in between. The germline gives CDR1 LGHDT, CDR2 YNNKEL (reference sequence). The CDR3 is 12 residues long. As DNA, the CDR3 is TGTGCCAGCAGCCAAATGAACACTGAAGCTTTCTTT. Translating gives CASSQMNTEAFF.

The chain carries TRBV10-3 and TRBJ2-7; D unclear. Germline CDR1 reads ENHRY; CDR2 reads SYGVKD. Trimming removed 5 bases at V and 7 bases at J, with 18 bases between. The CDR3 is 14 residues long. CDR3 sequence: CAISPSGGLKEQYF. In DNA form, the CDR3 reads TGTGCCATCAGTCCCTCCGGCGGTCTGAAGGAGCAGTACTTC.

This clonotype was recorded a few times. V and J are TRBV7-9 and TRBJ2-1, with D tentatively TRBD2 (5 bases). Germline lookup yields CDR1 SEHNR and CDR2 FQNEAQ (reference sequence). The CDR3 is made up of 13 amino acids. Trimming cost V 5 bases and J 15 bases, with 20 bases left between them. For the CDR3, the DNA is TGTGCCAGCAGCCGGACGGGAATCTTTATTTCGTTCTTC. It is translated as CASSRTGIFISFF. The variable domain in full, with the rest retrieved from reference TRBV7-9 and TRBJ2-1, is DTGVSQNPRHKITKRGQNVTFRCDPISEHNRLYWYRQTLGQGPEFLTYFQNEAQLEKSRLLSDRFSAERPKGSFSTLEIQRTEQGDSAMYLCASSRTGIFISFFGPGTRLTVL.

This clonotype was observed a few times. V is TRBV6-2 or TRBV6-3 and J is TRBJ2-5; TRBD1 might be the D (5 bases). The CDR3 covers 16 residues. Trimming cost V 0 bases and J 1 base, with 12 bases left between them. From germline, CDR1 is MNHEY and CDR2 SVGEGT. DNA of the CDR3: TGTGCCAGCAGTTACTCGACGGGCAGGGTCCAAGAGACCCAGTACTTC. Protein: CASSYSTGRVQETQYF.

CDR3 in amino acids: CASSLGRLRIPYNEQFF. The CDR3 DNA reads TGTGCCAGCAGCTTAGGGCGGCTACGGATCCCCTACAATGAGCAGTTCTTC. This sequence joins TRBV7-3 and TRBJ2-1; no definite D call. This CDR3 spans 17 amino acids. Germline CDR1 SGHTA, CDR2 FQGTGA. V lost 2 bases and J 2 bases, leaving 16 bases between the germline ends.